The 20 T cell receptor beta chains listed next were all sequenced from one sample in a study of blood T cell repertoires in COVID-19. Method: immunoSEQ multiplex PCR; TCRdb's copy keeps in-frame clones and lacks some. Of under 200,000 clones listed, about four fifths are singletons. Sample: peripheral blood. These receptor sequences come from a woman in her sixties or seventies with COVID-19, enrolled during active disease.

The chain has TRBV6-6 and TRBJ1-5, with D unclear. The V gene's germline CDR1 is MNHNY and CDR2 SVGAGI (reference sequence). CDR3 length: 12 residues. V dropped 5 bases and J dropped 4 bases, with 6 bases sitting between them. Here the CDR3 reads CASSGPNQPQHF. The CDR3, as DNA: TGTGCCAGCAGTGGGCCAAATCAGCCCCAGCATTTT.

The table lists this clone with many counts. This sample includes further DNA sequences coding for the same CDR3. The chain combines TRBV3-1 (or the pseudogene TRBV3-2) with TRBJ2-1; TRBD1 agrees at 8 bases. CDR3 length equals 16 residues. The V gene end was trimmed by 1 base and the J gene end by 7 bases; junction bases not matched to a gene: 9. Germline CDR1 is LGHDT and CDR2 is YNNKEL (reference sequence). The CDR3 is CASSQVGTGLHNEQFF. CDR3 coding DNA: TGTGCCAGCAGCCAAGTAGGGACAGGACTTCATAATGAGCAGTTCTTC.

The J gene is TRBJ2-2, the V gene TRBV14; 7 nucleotides line up with TRBD1. The trim removed 4 bases at V and 5 bases at J, leaving 4 bases unmatched. CDR1 is SGHDN and CDR2 is FVKESK in the germline V gene. The CDR3 loop spans 14 amino acids. Here the CDR3 reads CASSPQGMTGELFF. The CDR3 nucleotides read TGTGCCAGCAGCCCACAGGGGATGACCGGGGAGCTGTTTTTT.

The CDR3 sequence: CASSIEGSSYNEQFF. The CDR3, as DNA: TGTGCCAGCAGTATCGAAGGGAGCTCCTACAATGAGCAGTTCTTC. The genes are TRBV6-4 and TRBJ2-1, with a weak D call TRBD2 (5 bases). The CDR3 contains 15 residues. Per germline, CDR1 MRHNA and CDR2 SNTAGT. The germline V and J ends were trimmed by 5 bases and 0 bases, with 11 bases remaining between them.

The V gene is TRBV3-1 (or the pseudogene TRBV3-2), the J gene TRBJ2-1; 11 nucleotides match TRBD2. The germline gives CDR1 LGHDT, CDR2 YNNKEL (reference sequence). The CDR3 is 20 residues long. The trim removed 0 bases at V and 7 bases at J, leaving 17 bases unmatched. The DNA for the CDR3 is TGTGCCAGCAGCCAAGATGGATCCCCTCGACTAGCGGGGCGTCCTAATGAGCAGTTCTTC. The encoded protein is CASSQDGSPRLAGRPNEQFF.

This clone was seen more than once but under ten times. The chain joins TRBV7-9 to TRBJ1-6; possibly TRBD1 for D (5 bases). With 1 base removed from V and 7 bases from J, the gap between germline ends came to 14 bases. The germline CDR1 and CDR2 sequences are SEHNR and FQNEAQ (reference sequence). CDR3 length: 16 residues. The CDR3 sequence: CASSLVIGQANSPLHF. CDR3 DNA sequence: TGTGCCAGCAGCTTAGTAATAGGACAAGCAAATTCACCCCTCCACTTT. Looking up the rest from reference TRBV7-9 and TRBJ1-6 gives the full variable domain: DTGVSQNPRHKITKRGQNVTFRCDPISEHNRLYWYRQTLGQGPEFLTYFQNEAQLEKSRLLSDRFSAERPKGSFSTLEIQRTEQGDSAMYLCASSLVIGQANSPLHFGNGTRLTVT.

This chain uses TRBV29-1 with TRBJ1-2; 7 bases line up with TRBD1. Looked up from germline, CDR1 is SQVTM and CDR2 is ANQGSEA. With V trimmed by 3 bases and J by 2 bases, 9 bases remained unmatched. The CDR3 covers 15 residues. The DNA of the CDR3 is TGCAGCGTTGACCCAACCGGACAGGCCAACTATGGCTACACCTTC. Encoded protein: CSVDPTGQANYGYTF. Combining the CDR3 with reference TRBV29-1 and TRBJ1-2 gives the whole variable domain SAVISQKPSRDICQRGTSLTIQCQVDSQVTMMFWYRQQPGQSLTLIATANQGSEATYESGFVIDKFPISRPNLTFSTLTVSNMSPEDSSIYLCSVDPTGQANYGYTFGSGTRLTVV.

The chain combines TRBV6-2 or TRBV6-3 with TRBJ1-1, with D possibly matching TRBD1 (6 bases). V was cut by 4 bases and J by 5 bases, with 17 bases left in between. The CDR3 runs 15 residues. Germline assignment: CDR1 MNHEY and CDR2 SVGEGT. The CDR3 DNA reads as TGTGCCAGCAGTTCATCCACAGGGATAAGGACTGAAGCTTTCTTT. It yields the protein CASSSSTGIRTEAFF.

The sample holds one count of this clone. The chain employs TRBV19 and TRBJ1-1; no firm D call. Germline CDR1 and CDR2: LNHDA and SQIVND (reference sequence). Trimming stripped 7 bases from V and 2 bases from J, with 14 bases between. CDR3 length equals 14 residues. CDR3: CASNLPGINTEAFF. For the CDR3, the DNA is TGTGCCAGTAATCTCCCCGGGATTAACACTGAAGCTTTCTTT.

This clone was detected a few times. This chain joins TRBV6-1 and TRBJ2-3; 8 bases are shared with TRBD1. Per the germline V gene, CDR1 is MNHNS and CDR2 is SASEGT. The length of the CDR3 is 15 residues. V lost 2 bases and J lost 4; bases outside the gene matches: 5. The CDR3 nucleotides are TGTGCCAGCAGTGAAAGCAGGGGGCGGGCAGATACGCAGTATTTT. Residues: CASSESRGRADTQYF.

The rearrangement links TRBV5-4 to TRBJ2-7, with D maybe TRBD2 (7 bases). Trimming shortened V by 3 bases and J by 2 bases, and 15 bases separated the two germline ends. This CDR3 has 15 amino acids. The germline gives CDR1 SGHNT, CDR2 YYREEE (reference sequence). The CDR3 spells CASSWGGRSTYEQYF. The CDR3, as DNA: TGTGCCAGCAGCTGGGGGGGGCGGAGTACCTACGAGCAGTACTTC.

The V gene is TRBV30, the J gene TRBJ2-1; D perhaps matches TRBD1 (6 bases). The germline gives CDR1 GTSNPN, CDR2 SVGIG (reference sequence). Trimming pared 2 bases from V and 6 bases from J, leaving 23 bases between. The CDR3 sequence is 17 residues long. This chain's CDR3 is CAWSPPPIGTPPNEQFF. The CDR3 bases are TGTGCCTGGAGTCCACCCCCCATCGGGACACCTCCCAATGAGCAGTTCTTC.

V usage is TRBV2 and J usage is TRBJ2-7; D unresolved. This CDR3 comprises 13 residues. In germline, CDR1 is SNHLY, CDR2 FYNNEI. V was pared by 3 bases and J by 5 bases, with 11 bases between. CDR3 residues: CASSEVPQDEQYF. In DNA form, the CDR3 reads TGTGCCAGCAGTGAGGTTCCCCAGGACGAGCAGTACTTC. Complete variable domain (other parts from reference TRBV2 and TRBJ2-7): EPEVTQTPSHQVTQMGQEVILRCVPISNHLYFYWYRQILGQKVEFLVSFYNNEISEKSEIFDDQFSVERPDGSNFTLKIRSTKLEDSAMYFCASSEVPQDEQYFGPGTRLTVT.

This clone was found many times. CDR3 sequence: CASSLGDRLQETQYF. DNA of the CDR3: TGTGCCAGCAGCTTGGGGGACAGGCTTCAAGAGACCCAGTACTTC. The chain links TRBV7-9 to TRBJ2-5; 8 bases are a match to TRBD1. The CDR3 runs to 15 residues. Germline trimming cut 3 bases from V and 2 bases from J; bases unmatched to any gene: 5. In germline, CDR1 is SEHNR, CDR2 FQNEAQ (reference sequence).

This chain uses TRBV5-4 with TRBJ2-3; TRBD2 matches at 11 bases. This CDR3 region has 17 residues. V trimming: 4 bases; J trimming: 4 bases; junction bases outside the gene matches: 11. Germline-derived CDR1 and CDR2 are SGHNT and YYREEE (reference sequence). CDR3 DNA: TGTGCCAGCAGCCCCGAAGTACTAGCGGGAGTGGCAGATACGCAGTATTTT. It encodes CASSPEVLAGVADTQYF.

V gene TRBV29-1 combines with J gene TRBJ2-1, with TRBD2 as a possible D gene (7 bases). Trimming stripped 3 bases from V and 5 bases from J, with 20 bases between. This CDR3 has 16 residues. From germline, CDR1 is SQVTM and CDR2 ANQGSEA. The CDR3 is CSVDHPAGGADNEQFF. The CDR3 DNA follows: TGCAGCGTTGATCATCCCGCTGGGGGGGCGGACAATGAGCAGTTCTTC.

The CDR3 DNA follows: TGCAGGTTACGCCGAGACAGGGTTGGTTCCTACGAGCAGTACGTC. Protein: CRLRRDRVGSYEQYV. The chain carries TRBV29-1 and TRBJ2-7; TRBD1 aligns across 7 bases. CDR1 is SQVTM, CDR2 ANQGSEA, per germline. This CDR3 spans 15 amino acids.

The chain links TRBV6-6 to TRBJ2-7, with 8 bases fitting TRBD1. This CDR3 is 15 amino acids long. With 5 bases clipped from V and 2 bases from J, the junction kept 8 bases outside the gene matches. Per the germline V gene, CDR1 is MNHNY and CDR2 is SVGAGI (reference sequence). The CDR3 is CASSTPETGAYEQYF. In DNA form, the CDR3 reads TGTGCCAGCAGTACTCCCGAGACAGGGGCCTACGAGCAGTACTTC.

With respect to this clone: Lacking the conserved final phenylalanine or tryptophan, this CDR3 likely reflects a read error. It is unclear where the CDR3 begins or ends on the DNA, so no DNA is shown, and the CDR3 is as TCRdb lists it. This chain joins TRBV21-1 and TRBJ2-7; TRBD2 is the table's D call and was not checked against the DNA. TRBV21-1 represents a pseudogene. Ends included, the CDR3 has 12 residues. The CDR3 loop reads CASSGRKREANP.

The chain combines TRBV28 with TRBJ1-3; possible D gene TRBD1, 5 bases. Germline values: CDR1 MDHEN, CDR2 SYDVKM. V lost 6 bases to trimming and J lost 0 bases, with 15 bases between them. CDR3 length equals 16 residues. For the CDR3, the DNA is TGTGCCAGCAGCCCCCCGGGGGAGTACTCTGGAAACACCATATATTTT. As protein: CASSPPGEYSGNTIYF.